These 21 T cell receptor beta chains came from one sample sequenced in a study of T cells after yellow fever vaccination. TCRdb used MiXCR to reprocess the 5' RACE reads, holding one entry per CDR3 protein. The sample shows 250,000 or so distinct CDR3 sequences, 3.6% of them seen only once. Sequences were derived from PBMCs, sampled 15 days after the yellow fever booster vaccination. The receptors were sampled from a man younger than 35 who received the YFV17D yellow fever vaccine.

The sample holds many counts of this clonotype. The gene calls are TRBV7-2 and TRBJ1-2; D is undetermined. Trimming left V 5 bases short and J 7 bases short, with 11 bases between. This CDR3 has 12 residues. Looked up from germline, CDR1 is SGHTA and CDR2 is FQGNSA. The CDR3 sequence is CASSQSSGGYTF. For the CDR3, the DNA is TGTGCCAGCAGCCAAAGCTCGGGTGGCTACACCTTC.

The chain links TRBV5-1 to TRBJ2-2; 10 bases line up with TRBD1. The ends lost 5 bases at V and 3 bases at J; junction bases unmatched: 7. CDR3 size: 16 residues. Germline V gives CDR1 SGHRS, CDR2 YFSETQ. CDR3 region: CASRTPGTGDTGELFF. CDR3 DNA sequence: TGCGCCAGCAGGACGCCCGGGACAGGGGACACCGGGGAGCTGTTTTTT. The full variable domain, with the rest looked up from reference TRBV5-1 and TRBJ2-2, is KAGVTQTPRYLIKTRGQQVTLSCSPISGHRSVSWYQQTPGQGLQFLFEYFSETQRNKGNFPGRFSGRQFSNSRSEMNVSTLELGDSALYLCASRTPGTGDTGELFFGEGSRLTVL.

This clonotype was found many times. The chain links TRBV12-3 or TRBV12-4 to TRBJ1-1; D might be TRBD1 (5 bases). The CDR3 is 15 residues long. Between the trimmed V and J ends, which lost 6 bases and 4 bases, there was a span of 18 bases. DNA of the CDR3: TGTGCCAGCAGGCTTCAGGGCATAAGCGGCACTGAAGCTTTCTTT. Protein sequence: CASRLQGISGTEAFF.

This clonotype was recorded at least ten times. The V and J genes are TRBV11-3 and TRBJ2-1; 9 nucleotides match TRBD1. V lost 5 bases, J lost 10 bases, and 9 bases stayed unmatched. Germline V gene data show CDR1 as SGHNT and CDR2 as YENEEA. The CDR3 loop spans 14 amino acids. The CDR3 is CASSPPGQGTEQFF. As DNA, the CDR3 is TGTGCCAGCAGCCCCCCGGGACAGGGAACAGAGCAGTTCTTC.

There are many counts of this clonotype. The gene calls are TRBV21-1 and TRBJ2-1; no DNA check was done on the table's D call, TRBD1. TRBV21-1 is a pseudogene. CDR3 length: 14 amino acids. CDR3 protein: CASRDRETIDEQFF. In DNA, the CDR3 is TGTGCCAGCAGGGACAGGGAGACTATTGATGAGCAGTTCTTC.

This clonotype came up many times. V is TRBV5-4 and J is TRBJ2-3; D gene unclear. V was trimmed by 1 base and J by 1 base, leaving 7 bases between them. This CDR3 has 14 residues. From germline, CDR1 is SGHNT and CDR2 YYREEE (reference sequence). The DNA of the CDR3 is TGTGCCAGCAGCTTGCATGCAGGCACAGATACGCAGTATTTT. Its protein is CASSLHAGTDTQYF.

There are many counts of this clonotype. Written as DNA, the CDR3 is TGTGCCAGCAGCTTAGAAGGCTCTGGAAACACCATATATTTT. Its protein product is CASSLEGSGNTIYF. The chain has TRBV7-9 and TRBJ1-3, with D uncertain. Per germline, CDR1 SEHNR and CDR2 FQNEAQ (reference sequence). Trimming took 1 base from V and 0 from J, leaving 4 bases between them. This CDR3 spans 14 amino acids. Combining the CDR3 with reference TRBV7-9 and TRBJ1-3 gives the whole variable domain DTGVSQNPRHKITKRGQNVTFRCDPISEHNRLYWYRQTLGQGPEFLTYFQNEAQLEKSRLLSDRFSAERPKGSFSTLEIQRTEQGDSAMYLCASSLEGSGNTIYFGEGSWLTVV.

This clonotype was counted ten times or more. The CDR3 DNA is TGTGCCAGCAGCCTCGCGGCTAATGCCATATATTTT. Encoded protein: CASSLAANAIYF. The genes are TRBV12-3 or TRBV12-4 and TRBJ1-3; D is undetermined. V was clipped by 6 bases and J by 11 bases, with 14 bases between them. The CDR3 length is 12 residues.

This clonotype was recorded at least ten times. The V gene is TRBV30, the J gene TRBJ2-7; 10 bases agree with TRBD2. This CDR3 has 13 residues. The germline V gene has CDR1 GTSNPN and CDR2 SVGIG (reference sequence). V shed 3 bases, J shed 7 bases, and the junction held 6 bases outside the gene matches. Here the CDR3 reads CAWRTSGALEQYF. Here the CDR3 DNA reads TGTGCCTGGAGAACTAGCGGGGCTCTAGAGCAGTACTTC.

There are many counts of this clonotype. This chain joins TRBV7-2 and TRBJ1-1; unclear D gene. Germline V lookup: CDR1 SGHTA, CDR2 FQGNSA. The CDR3 totals 14 residues. Trimming took off 7 bases at V and 0 bases at J, with 12 bases between the two ends. The CDR3 loop reads CASTPAGMNTEAFF. CDR3 sequence (DNA): TGTGCCAGCACCCCGGCCGGGATGAACACTGAAGCTTTCTTT.

This clonotype was seen ten or more times. The chain combines TRBV6-5 with TRBJ2-2; D is uncertain. Looked up from germline, CDR1 is MNHEY and CDR2 is SVGAGI. Trimming took off 6 bases at V and 0 bases at J, with 5 bases between the two ends. This CDR3 region has 13 residues. For the CDR3, the DNA is TGTGCCAGCAGCCGCTCGAACACCGGGGAGCTGTTTTTT. Translation gives CASSRSNTGELFF.

The table lists this clonotype with many counts. The chain combines TRBV5-1 with TRBJ1-1, with a tentative D call TRBD1 (6 bases). The germline V gene has CDR1 SGHRS and CDR2 YFSETQ. The CDR3 length is 15 residues. Trimming cost V 7 bases and J 1 base, with 17 bases left between them. The CDR3 reads CASRSGTGRNTEAFF. In DNA form, the CDR3 reads TGCGCCAGCCGGAGTGGAACAGGGAGGAACACTGAAGCTTTCTTT.

Ten or more counts support this clonotype. The rearrangement uses TRBV7-9 and TRBJ2-2; the match to TRBD2 covers 13 bases. The germline V gene encodes CDR1 SEHNR and CDR2 FQNEAQ (reference sequence). This CDR3 spans 17 amino acids. Trimming cost V 4 bases and J 2 bases; bases outside gene matches: 4. The CDR3 loop is CASSSGTSGTNTGELFF. The CDR3 DNA sequence: TGTGCCAGCAGCTCTGGGACTAGCGGGACTAACACCGGGGAGCTGTTTTTT. The full variable domain, its missing parts supplied by reference TRBV7-9 and TRBJ2-2, is DTGVSQNPRHKITKRGQNVTFRCDPISEHNRLYWYRQTLGQGPEFLTYFQNEAQLEKSRLLSDRFSAERPKGSFSTLEIQRTEQGDSAMYLCASSSGTSGTNTGELFFGEGSRLTVL.

This clonotype occurred many times. The chain joins TRBV5-1 to TRBJ2-2; no clear D gene. This CDR3 contains 15 residues. Germline V gene data show CDR1 as SGHRS and CDR2 as YFSETQ. Trimming took off 0 bases at V and 1 base at J, with 7 bases between the two ends. This chain's CDR3 is CASSLAPQNTGELFF. The CDR3 nucleotides read TGCGCCAGCAGCTTGGCTCCGCAGAACACCGGGGAGCTGTTTTTT.

This clonotype was found many times. The chain carries TRBV12-3 or TRBV12-4 and TRBJ1-1; D is unclear. V dropped 6 bases and J dropped 6 bases, with 8 bases sitting between them. There are 11 residues in the CDR3. The CDR3 coding sequence is TGTGCCAGCAGCGGGCTTTCTGAAGCTTTCTTT. Amino acids: CASSGLSEAFF.

This clonotype was counted many times. CDR3 region: CASSHLFRGRTGELFF. In nucleotides, the CDR3 is TGCGCCAGCAGCCACCTCTTTCGGGGCAGGACCGGGGAGCTGTTTTTT. The rearrangement uses TRBV4-3 and TRBJ2-2; either TRBD1 or TRBD2 may fit D (5 bases each). The ends were cut back, 3 bases at V and 5 bases at J, with 16 bases in the middle. The CDR3 runs to 16 residues. Germline CDR1 LGHNA, CDR2 YSLEER.

The table lists this clonotype with many counts. V is TRBV7-2 and J is TRBJ1-2; the D gene is possibly TRBD1 (6 bases). V lost 8 bases and J lost 4, with 17 bases in between. Per the germline V gene, CDR1 is SGHTA and CDR2 is FQGNSA. The CDR3 spans 14 residues. The CDR3 bases are TGTGCCAGCGGAGGGGGAACGGAGGGCTATGGCTACACCTTC. Its protein is CASGGGTEGYGYTF. Full variable domain (rest looked up from reference TRBV7-2 and TRBJ1-2): GAGVSQSPSNKVTEKGKDVELRCDPISGHTALYWYRQSLGQGLEFLIYFQGNSAPDKSGLPSDRFSAERTGGSVSTLTIQRTQQEDSAVYLCASGGGTEGYGYTFGSGTRLTVV.

This clonotype was counted at least ten times. The V call is TRBV20-1, the J call TRBJ1-4, with D perhaps matching TRBD1 (5 bases). Per the germline V gene, CDR1 is DFQATT and CDR2 is SNEGSKA (reference sequence). Trimming took off 3 bases at V and 8 bases at J, with 16 bases between the two ends. The CDR3 runs to 14 residues. CDR3 in amino acids: CSARRAGTAEKLFF. For the CDR3, the DNA is TGCAGTGCTAGGAGGGCAGGGACTGCCGAAAAACTGTTTTTT.

The chain is built from TRBV20-1 and TRBJ2-5; TRBD2 matches 12 bases. This CDR3 spans 16 amino acids. In germline, CDR1 is DFQATT, CDR2 SNEGSKA (reference sequence). V shed 0 bases and J 2 bases; nucleotides not matched to a gene: 4. CDR3 sequence reads: CSAREALAGGQETQYF. For the CDR3, the DNA is TGCAGTGCTAGAGAGGCCCTAGCGGGGGGGCAAGAGACCCAGTACTTC.

This clonotype was detected many times. This chain uses TRBV10-3 with TRBJ2-2, with D possibly TRBD1 on 5 matching bases. Germline-derived CDR1 and CDR2 are ENHRY and SYGVKD. V dropped 5 bases and J dropped 1 base, with 11 bases sitting between them. This CDR3 is built from 15 residues. Written as DNA, the CDR3 is TGTGCCATCAGTAACGCAGGGCAGAACACCGGGGAGCTGTTTTTT. It translates to CAISNAGQNTGELFF.

The CDR3 here is CASSLEDRPSTDTQYF. CDR3 DNA sequence: TGTGCCAGCAGCTTAGAAGACAGACCTAGCACAGATACGCAGTATTTT. J is TRBJ2-3 and V is TRBV7-6, with D possibly matching TRBD1 (5 bases). Trimming pared 1 base from V and 0 bases from J, leaving 11 bases between. From germline, CDR1 is SGHVS and CDR2 FNYEAQ. The CDR3 runs to 16 residues. Complete variable domain (other parts from reference TRBV7-6 and TRBJ2-3): GAGVSQSPRYKVTKRGQDVALRCDPISGHVSLYWYRQALGQGPEFLTYFNYEAQQDKSGLPNDRFSAERPEGSISTLTIQRTEQRDSAMYRCASSLEDRPSTDTQYFGPGTRLTVL.